The 30 T cell receptor beta chains in this list originate from one sample, sequenced in a study of T cells in localized non-small cell lung cancer. Clones were sequenced by immunoSEQ multiplex PCR, and TCRdb holds only the in-frame ones, with some missing. This repertoire shows more than 25,000 clones, about 91% found once; its top ten account for approximately 6%. Here the sequenced sample was PBMCs, taken before any cancer treatment. The receptors were sampled from a man between 40 and 70 years old with stage II lung adenocarcinoma.

The V call is TRBV7-9, the J call TRBJ2-1; possible D gene TRBD2, 5 bases. CDR1 and CDR2 from the germline V gene are SEHNR and FQNEAQ (reference sequence). CDR3 size: 11 residues. V was shortened by 1 base and J by 15 bases, with 10 bases between the two germline ends. The CDR3 coding sequence is TGTGCCAGCAGCTTAGGAGGGCCTCGGTTCTTC. Translated, it gives CASSLGGPRFF.

The chain employs TRBV7-3 and TRBJ2-1; D is possibly TRBD1 (5 bases). V lost 2 bases and J 10 bases, leaving 18 bases between the germline ends. The CDR3 has 15 residues. The germline CDR1 and CDR2 sequences are SGHTA and FQGTGA. The CDR3 is CASSLGAAASNEQFF. For the CDR3, the DNA is TGTGCCAGCAGCTTAGGGGCGGCAGCTTCCAACGAGCAGTTCTTC.

V and J are TRBV18 and TRBJ2-3; the D is unclear. Germline V CDR1 and CDR2: KGHSH, LQKENI. The CDR3 consists of 13 residues. V gave up 4 bases and J gave up 0 bases, with 5 bases separating them. The CDR3 reads CASSQTSTDTQYF. CDR3 DNA sequence: TGTGCCAGCTCACAAACGAGCACAGATACGCAGTATTTT.

The gene calls are TRBV20-1 and TRBJ1-1, with D unresolved. CDR3 size: 11 residues. From germline, CDR1 is DFQATT and CDR2 SNEGSKA (reference sequence). Trimming removed 6 bases from V and 11 bases from J, with 16 bases in between. Here the CDR3 DNA reads TGCAGTGCCGAACCGCTCGGGGAGGCTTTCTTT. Its translation is CSAEPLGEAFF.

The J gene is TRBJ2-2, the V gene TRBV7-2, with 7 nucleotides matching TRBD1. Germline assignment: CDR1 SGHTA and CDR2 FQGNSA. With V trimmed by 5 bases and J by 1 base, 10 bases remained unmatched. The CDR3 spans 17 residues. CDR3 protein: CASSPDLTGLNTGELFF. The CDR3 nucleotides read TGTGCCAGCAGCCCAGACTTGACAGGGTTGAACACCGGGGAGCTGTTTTTT.

The CDR3 region has the DNA TGTGCCAGCAGCTCGGACGGGGGGCTCACTGAAGCTTTCTTT. Translation: CASSSDGGLTEAFF. The J gene is TRBJ1-1, the V gene TRBV7-3; a possible D gene is TRBD1 (6 bases). Germline CDR1 SGHTA, CDR2 FQGTGA. This CDR3 contains 14 residues. V was clipped by 4 bases and J by 4 bases, with 13 bases between them.

The V and J genes are TRBV4-3 and TRBJ2-7, with TRBD2 as a possible D gene (5 bases). The germline V gene has CDR1 LGHNA and CDR2 YSLEER. V lost 0 bases, J lost 3 bases, and 9 bases lay in between. This CDR3 spans 14 amino acids. The CDR3, as DNA: TGCGCCAGCAGCCAAGACATAGCGATCTACGAGCAGTACTTC. This gives the protein CASSQDIAIYEQYF.

V and J are TRBV6-4 and TRBJ2-1; 10 positions match TRBD2. J gave up 9 bases and V 6 bases, and 14 bases lay outside the gene matches. The CDR3 is made up of 16 amino acids. CDR1 and CDR2 (germline): MRHNA, SNTAGT. The CDR3: CASSRTSGEVGGEQFF. The CDR3 DNA reads TGTGCCAGCAGCAGGACTAGCGGAGAGGTGGGAGGTGAGCAGTTCTTC.

The chain uses TRBV28 and TRBJ2-7, with 8 bases aligning to TRBD1. Per germline, CDR1 MDHEN and CDR2 SYDVKM. Trimming removed 5 bases from V and 0 bases from J; junction bases left unmatched: 6. This CDR3 is 15 amino acids long. The CDR3 DNA follows: TGTGCCAGCAGTCCCCACAGGGGGAGCTCCTACGAGCAGTACTTC. It specifies CASSPHRGSSYEQYF.

The chain has TRBV7-3 and TRBJ2-3; no reliable D call. Germline V lookup: CDR1 SGHTA, CDR2 FQGTGA. Trimming removed 5 bases at V and 2 bases at J, with 11 bases between. This CDR3 contains 14 residues. CDR3 in amino acids: CASSPLGSTDTQYF. CDR3 nucleotide sequence: TGTGCCAGCAGCCCTCTAGGCTCCACAGATACGCAGTATTTT.

The chain joins TRBV7-9 to TRBJ2-5, with 13 bases identical to TRBD2. Per the germline V gene, CDR1 is SEHNR and CDR2 is FQNEAQ (reference sequence). V shed 5 bases and J 4 bases; nucleotides not matched to a gene: 1. This CDR3 spans 14 amino acids. CDR3 in amino acids: CASSRLAGGETQYF. The DNA of the CDR3 is TGTGCCAGCAGCCGACTAGCGGGAGGAGAGACCCAGTACTTC.

The V gene is TRBV5-1, the J gene TRBJ2-1; D is undetermined. V lost 0 bases, J lost 2 bases, and 9 bases lay in between. This CDR3 region has 15 residues. Germline V gene sequence: CDR1 SGHRS, CDR2 YFSETQ. The CDR3 here is CASSLGDTTYNEQFF. The CDR3 DNA sequence: TGCGCCAGCAGCTTGGGTGACACTACCTACAATGAGCAGTTCTTC.

This chain uses TRBV19 with TRBJ1-4; D is perhaps TRBD1 (6 bases). The germline gives CDR1 LNHDA, CDR2 SQIVND (reference sequence). The CDR3 has 16 amino acids. The V end was cut by 3 bases, the J end by 4 bases, with 15 bases between. The CDR3 DNA is TGTGCCAGTAGTATTGGTTCCGGACAGAGTAATGAAAAACTGTTTTTT. This gives the protein CASSIGSGQSNEKLFF. The full variable domain, in which reference TRBV19 and TRBJ1-4 provide the parts outside the CDR3, is DGGITQSPKYLFRKEGQNVTLSCEQNLNHDAMYWYRQDPGQGLRLIYYSQIVNDFQKGDIAEGYSVSREKKESFPLTVTSAQKNPTAFYLCASSIGSGQSNEKLFFGSGTQLSVL.

V usage is TRBV21-1 and J usage is TRBJ2-2; TRBD1, the D gene given by the table, was not confirmed from the DNA. TRBV21-1 is designated a pseudogene. This CDR3 has 20 residues. CDR3 amino acids: CASSKARFAGATRWTGELFF. The DNA of the CDR3 is TGTGCCAGCAGCAAAGCGCGGTTCGCAGGGGCGACGAGATGGACCGGGGAGCTGTTTTTT.

This rearrangement joins TRBV7-2 to TRBJ2-2; the D is unclear. This CDR3 spans 14 amino acids. V was shortened by 2 bases and J by 1 base, with 5 bases between the two germline ends. Germline loops: CDR1 SGHTA, CDR2 FQGNSA. The CDR3 nucleotides are TGTGCCAGCAGCTTAAACAGGAACACCGGGGAGCTGTTTTTT. It codes for CASSLNRNTGELFF.

V gene TRBV30 combines with J gene TRBJ2-7; no clear D. V was trimmed by 3 bases and J by 3 bases, leaving 3 bases between them. There are 10 residues in the CDR3. CDR1 and CDR2 (germline): GTSNPN, SVGIG (reference sequence). This chain's CDR3 is CAWSNYEQYF. The CDR3 DNA is TGTGCCTGGAGCAACTACGAGCAGTACTTC.

In nucleotides, the CDR3 is TGTGCCAGCAAGTCCGGTCCGGGACAGGCATACTACGAGCAGTACTTC. The encoded protein is CASKSGPGQAYYEQYF. V gene TRBV7-2 combines with J gene TRBJ2-7, with 8 bases matching TRBD1. This CDR3 has 16 amino acids. With V trimmed by 7 bases and J by 3 bases, 14 bases remained unmatched. CDR1 and CDR2 from the germline V gene are SGHTA and FQGNSA.

The J gene is TRBJ1-2, the V gene TRBV7-9; no clear D. CDR3 length: 14 amino acids. Germline V gene lookup returns CDR1 SEHNR and CDR2 FQNEAQ (reference sequence). V was clipped by 5 bases and J by 2 bases, with 12 bases between them. The CDR3: CASSVVQANYGYTF. CDR3 DNA sequence: TGTGCCAGCAGCGTGGTGCAGGCGAACTATGGCTACACCTTC. Combining the CDR3 with reference TRBV7-9 and TRBJ1-2 gives the whole variable domain DTGVSQNPRHKITKRGQNVTFRCDPISEHNRLYWYRQTLGQGPEFLTYFQNEAQLEKSRLLSDRFSAERPKGSFSTLEIQRTEQGDSAMYLCASSVVQANYGYTFGSGTRLTVV.

This clone was recorded only once. The chain carries TRBV29-1 and TRBJ2-7, with D hard to call. The CDR3 has 12 residues. The ends were cut back, 4 bases at V and 0 bases at J, with 7 bases in the middle. Looked up from germline, CDR1 is SQVTM and CDR2 is ANQGSEA. CDR3 in amino acids: CSVAPSSYEQYF. Written as DNA, the CDR3 is TGCAGCGTTGCTCCAAGCTCCTACGAGCAGTACTTC.

The V call is TRBV6-6, the J call TRBJ1-2, with a possible D match to TRBD1 (5 bases). The CDR3 is 13 amino acids. The V gene lost 4 bases and the J gene lost 5 bases, with 11 bases spanning the gap. CDR1 is MNHNY and CDR2 is SVGAGI in the germline V gene (reference sequence). CDR3 nucleotide sequence: TGTGCCAGCAGTTCGACAGTAGATTATGGCTACACCTTC. It yields the protein CASSSTVDYGYTF.

This chain's CDR3 is CASSKWTSLAEQFF. The CDR3 nucleotides read TGTGCCAGCAGCAAATGGACCTCCCTCGCTGAGCAGTTCTTC. The V and J genes are TRBV21-1 and TRBJ2-1. TRBV21-1 is an annotated pseudogene. The CDR3 extends over 14 amino acids.

The sample holds one count of this clone. The chain combines TRBV5-1 with TRBJ2-2, with TRBD1 as a possible D gene (6 bases). Trimming stripped 5 bases from V and 1 base from J, with 9 bases between. This CDR3 comprises 14 residues. CDR1 is SGHRS and CDR2 is YFSETQ in the germline V gene. The CDR3 sequence: CASREGVNTGELFF. CDR3 in DNA: TGCGCCAGCAGAGAGGGGGTGAACACCGGGGAGCTGTTTTTT.

CDR3 residues: CAIRIDRAGTEAFF. The DNA of the CDR3 is TGTGCCATCAGGATAGACAGGGCTGGGACTGAAGCTTTCTTT. J is TRBJ1-1 and V is TRBV10-3; 7 nucleotides agree with TRBD1. The CDR3 extends over 14 amino acids. Germline V gives CDR1 ENHRY, CDR2 SYGVKD. Unmatched junction bases numbered 9, after V lost 6 bases and J lost 5 bases.

The chain recombines TRBV9 with TRBJ2-4; perhaps TRBD2 as D (5 bases). V lost 3 bases, J lost 2 bases, and 15 bases lay in between. The CDR3 is 16 amino acids. CDR1 SGDLS and CDR2 YYNGEE come from the germline V gene. The CDR3 here is CASSAGSSGTKNIQYF. In nucleotides, the CDR3 is TGTGCCAGCAGCGCTGGGTCTTCCGGGACCAAAAACATTCAGTACTTC.

V usage is TRBV5-4 and J usage is TRBJ2-1, with unresolved D. The CDR3 loop spans 15 amino acids. Trimming shortened V by 0 bases and J by 9 bases, and 16 bases separated the two germline ends. Germline CDR1 and CDR2: SGHNT and YYREEE (reference sequence). The CDR3 DNA reads as TGTGCCAGCAGCTTGGGAACCCAGGCAAGCAGTGAGCAGTTCTTC. It translates to CASSLGTQASSEQFF.

This chain links TRBV27 with TRBJ1-1; D is undetermined. The CDR3 extends over 17 amino acids. The germline V gene encodes CDR1 MNHEY and CDR2 SMNVEV (reference sequence). Trimming pared 3 bases from V and 0 bases from J, leaving 17 bases between. CDR3 amino acids: CASSLGYGKALNTEAFF. The CDR3 DNA is TGTGCCAGCAGTTTGGGGTACGGTAAGGCCTTGAACACTGAAGCTTTCTTT.

The chain links TRBV7-2 to TRBJ2-2; no firm D call. The CDR3 is 13 amino acids. CDR1 is SGHTA and CDR2 is FQGNSA in the germline V gene. Trimming removed 5 bases from V and 7 bases from J, with 11 bases in between. The CDR3 bases are TGTGCCAGCAGCCCCCAAAGAAGCGGGGAGCTGTTTTTT. This gives the protein CASSPQRSGELFF.

This clone was found once. The chain recombines TRBV19 with TRBJ1-4; 7 bases are shared with TRBD1. The germline CDR1 and CDR2 sequences are LNHDA and SQIVND (reference sequence). V lost 4 bases to trimming and J lost 8 bases; unmatched junction nucleotides: 7. The CDR3 consists of 14 residues. The CDR3 nucleotides are TGTGCCAGTAGTACGGGACAGAGGATAGAAAAACTGTTTTTT. Amino acid sequence: CASSTGQRIEKLFF.

This chain connects TRBV7-2 to TRBJ2-3; D not certain. This CDR3 has 14 amino acids. The V gene's germline CDR1 is SGHTA and CDR2 FQGNSA. Trimming pared 5 bases from V and 0 bases from J, leaving 9 bases between. The chain's CDR3 is CASSPYPSTDTQYF. Here the CDR3 DNA reads TGTGCCAGCAGCCCTTACCCGAGCACAGATACGCAGTATTTT. Using reference TRBV7-2 and TRBJ2-3 for the parts outside the CDR3, the full variable domain is GAGVSQSPSNKVTEKGKDVELRCDPISGHTALYWYRQSLGQGLEFLIYFQGNSAPDKSGLPSDRFSAERTGGSVSTLTIQRTQQEDSAVYLCASSPYPSTDTQYFGPGTRLTVL.

This rearrangement joins TRBV28 to TRBJ1-5, with D tentatively TRBD1 (6 bases). In germline, CDR1 is MDHEN, CDR2 SYDVKM. The CDR3 has 18 residues. Between the trimmed V and J ends, which lost 1 base and 2 bases, there was a span of 18 bases. The CDR3 loop is CASSLSTGLGSGNQPQHF. CDR3 DNA sequence: TGTGCCAGCAGTTTATCGACAGGATTGGGGTCCGGCAATCAGCCCCAGCATTTT.